Only one count was recorded for the clone carrying this T cell receptor (beta chain). No antigen is known for it. The repertoire was sequenced with immunoSEQ multiplex PCR; TCRdb's copy has only in-frame clones and lacks some. The table shows around 400,000 clones, with around 82% occurring only once. The data belong to a study of Ad26.COV2.S vaccination and SARS-CoV-2 variants. Study overall: Donor allocation was to the COV1001 Ad26.COV2.S trial arm. Intramuscular Ad26.COV2.S doses were given once or twice, 56 days apart. Study-wide findings and caveats: Compared with placebo recipients, vaccine recipients had higher spike-specific TCR breadth.

Treatment here: about 20 received Ad26.COV2.S at low or high dose, single or two shots; a few received placebo; per-sample allocation not given. After the first vaccine or placebo injection, samples were drawn on day 63. The germline V gene encodes CDR1 SGHDT and CDR2 YYEEEE. The CDR3 spans 15 residues. The V segment lost 5 bases and the J segment 5 bases; nucleotides outside the gene matches: 13. Sequenced here: peripheral blood, sampled in a trial of Ad26.COV2.S vaccine versus placebo. The TCR comes from a person between 18 and 59 years old who received the Ad26.COV2.S COVID-19 vaccine or a placebo. The chain carries TRBV5-6 and TRBJ2-7; 7 bases align to TRBD1. Here the CDR3 DNA reads TGTGCCAGCAGGGACGCTTTACAGGGGAGACACGAGCAGTACTTC. Encoded protein: CASRDALQGRHEQYF.